A selection of T cell receptor beta chains follows, all from one sample in a study of Tregs in tolerant kidney transplant recipients. The method was immunoSEQ multiplex PCR; TCRdb's version includes in-frame clones alone and lacks a portion of them. The sample consists of about 69,000 clones, approximately 88% of them appearing once. This specimen was CD4+ T cells from blood, taken before the transplant. Source of these receptors: a human donor who received a combined kidney and bone marrow transplant. Both conserved end residues are part of each CDR3. Each record gives: J gene, V gene, CDR3 protein.

TRBJ2-1 TRBV9 CASSVATVSYNEQFF
TRBJ2-1 TRBV5-1 CASSLVVQAWDNEQFF
TRBJ1-3 TRBV5-6 CASSFYFPRSGNTIYF
TRBJ2-1 TRBV5-8 CASSLGSYYNEQFF
TRBJ1-3 TRBV4-1 CASSRGLDPGNTIYF
TRBJ2-7 TRBV6-1 CASSPGLAGYEQYF
TRBJ2-1 TRBV7-2 CASSLESGSGHEQFF
TRBJ2-1 TRBV5-1 CASSLVVGGPENEQFF
TRBJ2-5 TRBV19 CASSQFTTGQETQYF
TRBJ1-1 TRBV29-1 CSVDGQGGTEAFF
TRBJ1-4 TRBV5-1 CASSLERGGAGEKLFF
TRBJ2-3 TRBV5-1 CASSRTGDTSTDTQYF
TRBJ2-3 TRBV29-1 CSVDSPRERTDTQYF
TRBJ2-7 TRBV7-2 CASSPPSPVAYEQYF
TRBJ1-5 TRBV2 CASGANRAGNQPQHF
TRBJ1-1 TRBV7-9 CASSLRLGENTEAFF
TRBJ2-7 TRBV18 CASSQREGTYEQYF
TRBJ2-7 TRBV7-8 CASRDRQGAQYF
TRBJ2-1 TRBV5-4 CASSPSGRASGSEQFF
TRBJ1-5 TRBV5-1 CASSLGTTNQPQHF
TRBJ2-3 TRBV29-1 CSVKNRDRGYADTQYF
TRBJ2-2 TRBV5-1 CASSLDRAGELFF
TRBJ1-1 TRBV18 CASSPGTGSTEAFF
TRBJ2-7 TRBV5-1 CASSLEGREGEQYF
TRBJ2-3 TRBV9 CASSVGGLRADTQYF
TRBJ2-7 TRBV10-3 CAISESGLALYEQYF
TRBJ2-1 TRBV6-1 CASPPGGSSYNEQFF
TRBJ2-7 TRBV5-1 CASSSIGGNYEQYF
TRBJ1-1 TRBV28 CASSNRDRGPFDTEAFF
TRBJ2-5 TRBV7-2 CASSLRLPETQYF
TRBJ2-7 TRBV6-6 CASSYSKLAGVEQYF
TRBJ2-1 TRBV19 CASLAPGLGYNEQFF
TRBJ1-2 TRBV27 CASSWTGRNYGYTF
TRBJ1-2 TRBV4-1 CASSLDFYGYTF
TRBJ2-7 TRBV19 CASSLTTGANEQYF
TRBJ2-1 TRBV5-5 CASSRTSEQFF
TRBJ2-5 TRBV11-2 CASTWGKRTSGQQETQYF
TRBJ2-7 TRBV28 CASSLSAAEQYF
TRBJ2-7 TRBV28 CASSLIAGDEQYF
TRBJ2-5 TRBV7-2 CASSFGIQETQYF
TRBJ2-3 TRBV7-2 CASSRRGRTSGSTDTQYF
TRBJ2-5 TRBV19 CASSIIAGVGETQYF
TRBJ1-2 TRBV28 CASSPWTGNYGYTF
TRBJ1-1 TRBV7-3 CASSLKGADTEAFF
TRBJ2-5 TRBV18 CASSPPTRGETQYF
TRBJ2-1 TRBV7-8 CASNPTSGGYNEQFF
TRBJ2-7 TRBV10-1 CASSGLAGGYEQYF
TRBJ2-3 TRBV28 CASTTDRRTGDTQYF
TRBJ1-5 TRBV19 CASSIEPGGRYQPQHF
TRBJ2-3 TRBV19 CASSSGAGADTQYF
TRBJ1-3 TRBV28 CASAEQQASGNTIYF
TRBJ2-7 TRBV6-5 CASSYRGLADSYEQYF
TRBJ2-1 TRBV7-3 CASSFGLAGRDSYNEQFF
TRBJ2-1 TRBV30 CAWSKPGGPINEQFF
TRBJ1-3 TRBV9 CASSVAGTGYGNTIYF
TRBJ2-1 TRBV11-3 CASSSGGSKNEQFF
TRBJ2-2 TRBV10-3 CAITGDTGELFF